The sequence of this T cell receptor beta chain was determined in a study of T cells in Graves' hyperthyroidism and ophthalmopathy. Amplification targeted TCR beta CDR3 regions from RNA transcripts. The HTBI primer set drove a first-round RT-PCR of the TCR CDR3. TCRdb reanalysed the multiplex PCR reads using MiXCR and keeps one entry per CDR3 protein. The sample consists of 600,000 to 800,000 distinct CDR3 sequences, 35% of them appearing once. This CDR3 is built from 16 residues. Germline V gene data show CDR1 as SEHNR and CDR2 as FQNEAQ (reference sequence). V lost 1 base to trimming and J lost 9 bases; unmatched junction nucleotides: 12.

Source material: blood. This chain links TRBV7-9 with TRBJ2-7; 10 nucleotides match TRBD1. The clonotype was recovered from a woman between 40 and 55 years old with Graves' hyperthyroidism. CDR3 DNA: TGTGCCAGCAGCTTAGTGGGGACAGGGGCGACTACGACGCAGTACTTC. It yields the protein CASSLVGTGATTTQYF.